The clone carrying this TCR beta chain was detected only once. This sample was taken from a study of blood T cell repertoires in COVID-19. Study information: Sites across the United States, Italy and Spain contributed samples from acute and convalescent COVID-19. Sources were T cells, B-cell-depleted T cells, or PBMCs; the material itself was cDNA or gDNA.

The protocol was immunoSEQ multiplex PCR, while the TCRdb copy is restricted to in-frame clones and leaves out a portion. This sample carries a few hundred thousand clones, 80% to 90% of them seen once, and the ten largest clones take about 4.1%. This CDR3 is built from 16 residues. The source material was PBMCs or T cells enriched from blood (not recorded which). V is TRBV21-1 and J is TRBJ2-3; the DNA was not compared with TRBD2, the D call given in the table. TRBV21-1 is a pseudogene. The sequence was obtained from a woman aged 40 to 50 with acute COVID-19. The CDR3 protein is CASSKAGGTYTDTQYF. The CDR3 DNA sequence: TGTGCCAGCAGCAAAGCTGGCGGGACCTACACAGATACGCAGTATTTT.